This T cell receptor (beta chain) was recorded in a study of CD8 T cells in ankylosing spondylitis. This clonotype came up many times. Antigen unknown. TCRdb re-analysed the 5' RACE reads in MiXCR, keeping a single row per CDR3 protein. This repertoire shows around 490,000 distinct CDR3 sequences, about 5.2% found once; its top ten account for 3% to 4%. CDR1 is SQVTM and CDR2 is ANQGSEA in the germline V gene. The trim removed 3 bases at V and 5 bases at J, leaving 3 bases unmatched. This CDR3 spans 14 amino acids. Study results and caveats: Prior work had noted some motif variants in reactive arthritis blood and synovial fluid. Apparently characteristic of ankylosing spondylitis blood was a TCR beta motif (fewer than 10 highly homologous variants).

This receptor was obtained from a male donor with ankylosing spondylitis. The rearrangement links TRBV29-1 to TRBJ2-1; 11 positions agree with TRBD2. Sequencing was performed on blood, either unsorted or a sorted T cell fraction (not recorded which). CDR3 DNA sequence: TGCAGCGTTGAGGGGACTAGCGGTGACAATGAGCAGTTCTTC. Protein product: CSVEGTSGDNEQFF.